Included here is one TCR beta chain sequence, with context. Trimming left V 0 bases short and J 3 bases short, with 12 bases between. CDR1 is LGHNA and CDR2 is YSLEER in the germline V gene. There are 15 residues in the CDR3. These data are taken from a study of blood T cell repertoires in COVID-19. Authors' data handling: Amplification with reference gene primers provided the estimates of nucleated cell counts. Some clones are missing from TCRdb's copy, which holds only in-frame ones; the method was immunoSEQ multiplex PCR. That table is the source of V, J and clone size, and D and trimming were worked out from the DNA. The sample carries 130,000 or so clones, over 80% recorded once.

The material sequenced was peripheral blood. The source is a human donor in a cohort sampled during active COVID-19. The chain links TRBV4-3 to TRBJ2-7, with D possibly being TRBD2 (5 bases). CDR3 nucleotide sequence: TGCGCCAGCAGCCAAGATGAGGGATCCTTCTACGAGCAGTACTTC. Translation gives CASSQDEGSFYEQYF.